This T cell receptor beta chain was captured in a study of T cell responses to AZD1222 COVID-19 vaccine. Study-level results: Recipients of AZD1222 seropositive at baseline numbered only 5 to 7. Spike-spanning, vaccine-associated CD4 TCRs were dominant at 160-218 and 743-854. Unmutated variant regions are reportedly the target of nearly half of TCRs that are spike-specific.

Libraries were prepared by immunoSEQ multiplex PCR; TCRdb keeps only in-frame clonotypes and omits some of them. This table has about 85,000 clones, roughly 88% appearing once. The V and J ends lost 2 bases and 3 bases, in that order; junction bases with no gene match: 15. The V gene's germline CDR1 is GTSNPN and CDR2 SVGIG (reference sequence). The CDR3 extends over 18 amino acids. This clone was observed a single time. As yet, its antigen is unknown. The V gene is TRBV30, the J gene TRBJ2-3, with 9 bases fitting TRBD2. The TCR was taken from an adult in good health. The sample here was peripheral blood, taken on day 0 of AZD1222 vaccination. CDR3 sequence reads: CAWSLYGTSLSVTDTQYF. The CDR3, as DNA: TGTGCCTGGAGTCTATATGGGACTAGCCTGAGTGTGACAGATACGCAGTATTTT.